These T cell receptor beta chains were read from a single sample in a study of cytomegalovirus exposure and HLA in healthy donors. The data were produced by immunoSEQ multiplex PCR, yet TCRdb's version contains in-frame clones alone and is incomplete. The sample has around 150,000 clones; more than 60% are singletons. Material: PBMCs. The receptors here all came from a man in his forties in good health and CMV-seronegative. Each CDR3 is given with its conserved first and last residue. D genes are given only for firm matches. Not every row has a clone size; where given, it reads once, few, many or a size class.

V gene	D gene	J gene	clone size	CDR3 protein	CDR3 DNA
TRBV7-3	TRBD1	TRBJ1-2	-	CASSPGDSNYGYTF	TGTGCCAGCAGCCCAGGGGACAGTAACTATGGCTACACCTTC
TRBV27	TRBD1	TRBJ2-7	-	CASKSRGTGGAYEQYF	TGTGCCAGCAAGTCCCGTGGGACAGGGGGGGCCTACGAGCAGTACTTC
TRBV11-1	TRBD2	TRBJ2-2	-	CASSLVRLRGSTGELFF	TGTGCCAGCAGCTTAGTCCGGCTGCGGGGGTCTACCGGGGAGCTGTTTTTT
TRBV5-1	TRBD2	TRBJ2-5	-	CASSLTTSGGAQETQYF	TGCGCCAGCAGCTTGACAACTAGCGGGGGGGCTCAGGAGACCCAGTACTTC
TRBV4-1	TRBD2	TRBJ2-5	-	CASSQGRGWTQYF	TGCGCCAGCAGCCAAGGGCGGGGGTGGACCCAGTACTTC
TRBV7-9	TRBD1	TRBJ2-7	-	CASSSVPGTETSYEQYF	TGTGCCAGCAGCTCCGTCCCCGGGACAGAGACCTCCTACGAGCAGTACTTC
TRBV6-1	-	TRBJ2-4	-	CASSGGIQYF	TGTGCCAGCAGTGGAGGCATTCAGTACTTC
TRBV19	TRBD1	TRBJ2-7	-	CASQGALREQYF	TGTGCCAGCCAGGGGGCCCTACGAGAGCAGTACTTC
TRBV5-1	TRBD1	TRBJ1-1	-	CASSLGGGTEAFF	TGCGCCAGCAGCTTAGGGGGCGGGACTGAAGCTTTCTTT
TRBV30	-	TRBJ2-7	-	CAWSVQDYEQYF	TGTGCCTGGAGTGTACAGGACTACGAGCAGTACTTC
TRBV30	TRBD1	TRBJ2-7	once	CAWTDRGYEQYF	TGTGCCTGGACTGACAGGGGCTACGAGCAGTACTTC
TRBV6-5	-	TRBJ1-2	-	CASSSELRQYYGYTF	TGTGCCAGCAGCTCGGAGCTCCGCCAATACTATGGCTACACCTTC
TRBV27	TRBD1	TRBJ1-2	-	CASRDSTRGLAKGYTF	TGTGCCAGTCGGGACTCAACTAGGGGGCTCGCTAAGGGCTACACCTTC
TRBV7-9	-	TRBJ1-2	-	CASSLSYGYTF	TGTGCCAGCAGCTTGAGCTATGGCTACACCTTC
TRBV5-6	-	TRBJ2-3	once	CASMRKGTDTQYF	TGTGCCAGCATGAGGAAGGGCACAGATACGCAGTATTTT
TRBV19	-	TRBJ2-1	-	CASSFGRGWNEQFF	TGTGCCAGTAGCTTCGGTCGCGGATGGAATGAGCAGTTCTTC
TRBV19	TRBD1	TRBJ1-5	few	CASSIGTGGAQPQHF	TGTGCCAGTAGTATAGGGACAGGGGGCGCCCAGCCCCAGCATTTT
TRBV7-9	-	TRBJ2-7	-	CASSRSHLRGNYEQYF	TGTGCCAGCAGCCGATCTCATCTAAGGGGAAACTACGAGCAGTACTTC
TRBV5-4	TRBD2	TRBJ2-7	-	CASSGSSGGVYEQYF	TGTGCCAGCAGCGGCTCTAGCGGGGGAGTTTACGAGCAGTACTTC
TRBV6-5	TRBD2	TRBJ2-2	once	CASSARGENTGELFF	TGTGCCAGCAGCGCCCGGGGGGAAAACACCGGGGAGCTGTTTTTT
TRBV6-6	-	TRBJ2-5	-	CASSYMSGYQETQYF	TGTGCCAGCAGTTACATGTCCGGGTACCAAGAGACCCAGTACTTC
TRBV5-6	-	TRBJ1-6	once	CASSLTGDSPLHF	TGTGCCAGCAGCTTGACAGGAGATTCACCCCTCCACTTT